This T cell receptor beta chain appears in the sequencing data of a study of identical twins. Germline loops: CDR1 LGHNA, CDR2 YNFKEQ. V lost 3 bases and J 1 base, leaving 10 bases between the germline ends. This CDR3 has 15 residues. TCRdb processed the 5' RACE reads anew with MiXCR; each CDR3 protein has one entry. The data hold about 700,000 distinct CDR3 sequences, with less than 7% observed a single time. The receptor was isolated from a man aged 18 to 29 in good health. The specimen was naive T cells sorted from blood. The genes are TRBV4-2 and TRBJ1-5, with no clear D. CDR3 in DNA: TGTGCCAGCAGCCAGGAGTGGGTCAGCAATCAGCCCCAGCATTTT. Translation gives CASSQEWVSNQPQHF.